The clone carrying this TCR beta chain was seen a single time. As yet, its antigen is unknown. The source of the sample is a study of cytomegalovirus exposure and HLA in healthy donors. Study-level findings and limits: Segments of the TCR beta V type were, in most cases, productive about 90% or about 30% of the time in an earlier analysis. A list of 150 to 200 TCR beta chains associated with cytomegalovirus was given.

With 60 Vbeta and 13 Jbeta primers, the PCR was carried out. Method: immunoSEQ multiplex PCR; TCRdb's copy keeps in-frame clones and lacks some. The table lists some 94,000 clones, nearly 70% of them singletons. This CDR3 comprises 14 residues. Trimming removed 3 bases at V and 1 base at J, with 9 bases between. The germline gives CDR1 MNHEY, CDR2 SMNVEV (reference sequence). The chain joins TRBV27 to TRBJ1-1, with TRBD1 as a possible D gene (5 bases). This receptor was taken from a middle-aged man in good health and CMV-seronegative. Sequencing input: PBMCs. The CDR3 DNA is TGTGCCAGCAGTTTCGTGCAGGGGAACACTGAAGCTTTCTTT. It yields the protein CASSFVQGNTEAFF.